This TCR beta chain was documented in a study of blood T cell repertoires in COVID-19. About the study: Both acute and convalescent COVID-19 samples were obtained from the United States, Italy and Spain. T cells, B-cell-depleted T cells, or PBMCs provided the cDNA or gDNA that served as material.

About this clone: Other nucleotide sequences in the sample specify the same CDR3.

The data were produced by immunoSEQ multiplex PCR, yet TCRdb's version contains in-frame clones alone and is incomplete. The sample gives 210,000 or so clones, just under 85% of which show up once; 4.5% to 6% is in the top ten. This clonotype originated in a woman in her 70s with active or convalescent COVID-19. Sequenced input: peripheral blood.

The CDR3 region has the DNA TGTGCCAGTAGTACACTAGCGGAGCAGTTCTTC. This encodes CASSTLAEQFF. J is TRBJ2-1 and V is TRBV19, with TRBD2 matching over 7 bases. Unmatched junction bases numbered 1, after V lost 4 bases and J lost 10 bases. Per germline, CDR1 LNHDA and CDR2 SQIVND (reference sequence). The CDR3 runs to 11 residues.